The 3 T cell receptor beta chains in this list originate from one sample, sequenced in a study of human T cells and chemical hapten exposure. TCRdb re-derived calls from the RACE reads in MiXCR, one entry per CDR3 protein. Of just under 65,000 distinct CDR3 sequences in the sample, approximately 11% were seen once. The time point denotes: patch test 3, about 24 weeks after DPC sensitization. Regarding treatment: therapeutic diphenylcyclopropenone sensitization with weekly scalp DPC. The specimen comprised whole blood, sampled in connection with sensitization to the hapten diphenylcyclopropenone (DPC). Every receptor here comes from a young woman with alopecia areata. Some clones in this sample may be carry-over from other donors' samples.

This clonotype was observed at least ten times. The chain uses TRBV7-2 and TRBJ1-1; D gene uncertain. This CDR3 has 14 amino acids. Trimming pared 3 bases from V and 10 bases from J, leaving 18 bases between. Germline V CDR1 and CDR2: SGHTA, FQGNSA. The DNA of the CDR3 is TGTGCCAGCAGCTTTCAAGGTCCCATTAACGGAGCTTTCTTT. This translates into CASSFQGPINGAFF.

J is TRBJ1-6 and V is TRBV7-3; 8 bases are shared with TRBD1. V lost 5 bases, J lost 10 bases, and 10 bases stayed unmatched. The length of the CDR3 is 15 residues. Germline assignment: CDR1 SGHTA and CDR2 FQGTGA. CDR3: CASSRDRGRGSPLHF. CDR3 coding DNA: TGTGCCAGCAGCCGTGACAGGGGACGAGGATCACCCCTCCACTTT.

This clonotype was seen repeatedly, ten times or more. The genes are TRBV20-1 and TRBJ2-3; D unresolved. Trimming removed 5 bases from V and 6 bases from J, with 18 bases in between. Germline V lookup: CDR1 DFQATT, CDR2 SNEGSKA (reference sequence). This CDR3 region has 14 residues. Here the CDR3 reads CSADIASGPDTQYF. For the CDR3, the DNA is TGCAGTGCTGATATAGCTAGTGGCCCGGATACGCAGTATTTT.